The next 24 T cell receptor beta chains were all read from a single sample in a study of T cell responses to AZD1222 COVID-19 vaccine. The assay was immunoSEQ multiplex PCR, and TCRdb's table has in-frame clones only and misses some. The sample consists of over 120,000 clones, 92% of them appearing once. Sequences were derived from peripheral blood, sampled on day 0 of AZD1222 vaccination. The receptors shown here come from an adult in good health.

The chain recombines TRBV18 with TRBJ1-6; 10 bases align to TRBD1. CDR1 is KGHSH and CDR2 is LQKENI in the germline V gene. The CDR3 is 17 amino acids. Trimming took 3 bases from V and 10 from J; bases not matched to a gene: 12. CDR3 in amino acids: CASSPGQGSGRISPLHF. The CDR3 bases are TGTGCCAGCTCACCGGGACAGGGGAGTGGTAGAATATCACCCCTCCACTTT.

The CDR3 region is CASSLYSANTEAFF. The CDR3 coding sequence is TGTGCCAGCAGCTTATACAGCGCGAACACTGAAGCTTTCTTT. This chain links TRBV7-2 with TRBJ1-1; D is ambiguous. The length of the CDR3 is 14 residues. CDR1 is SGHTA, CDR2 FQGNSA, per germline. V was clipped by 2 bases and J by 1 base, with 8 bases between them.

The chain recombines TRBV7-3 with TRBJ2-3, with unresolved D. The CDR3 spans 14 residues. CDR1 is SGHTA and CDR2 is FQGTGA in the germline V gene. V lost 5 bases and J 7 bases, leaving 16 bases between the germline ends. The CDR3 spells CASSQRPPHYTQYF. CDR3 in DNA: TGTGCCAGCAGCCAAAGGCCCCCTCATTATACGCAGTATTTT.

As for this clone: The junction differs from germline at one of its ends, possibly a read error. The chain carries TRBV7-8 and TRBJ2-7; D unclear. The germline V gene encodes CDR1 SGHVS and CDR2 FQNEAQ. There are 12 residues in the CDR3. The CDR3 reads CASSWLSSEQYF. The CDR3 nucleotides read TGTGCCAGCAGCTGGCTTTCCTCCGAGCAGTACTTC.

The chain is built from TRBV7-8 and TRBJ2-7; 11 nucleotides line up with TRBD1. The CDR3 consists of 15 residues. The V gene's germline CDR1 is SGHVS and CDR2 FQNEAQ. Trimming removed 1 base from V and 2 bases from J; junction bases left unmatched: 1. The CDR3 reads CASSLGDRGTYEQYF. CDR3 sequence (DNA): TGTGCCAGCAGCTTAGGGGACAGGGGGACCTACGAGCAGTACTTC.

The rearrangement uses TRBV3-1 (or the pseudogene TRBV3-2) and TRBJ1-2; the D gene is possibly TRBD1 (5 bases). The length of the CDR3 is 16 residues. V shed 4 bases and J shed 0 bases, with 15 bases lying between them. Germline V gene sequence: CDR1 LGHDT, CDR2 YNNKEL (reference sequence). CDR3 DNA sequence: TGTGCCAGCAGCCCAACCGCAGGGCTAGCTAACTATGGCTACACCTTC. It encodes CASSPTAGLANYGYTF.

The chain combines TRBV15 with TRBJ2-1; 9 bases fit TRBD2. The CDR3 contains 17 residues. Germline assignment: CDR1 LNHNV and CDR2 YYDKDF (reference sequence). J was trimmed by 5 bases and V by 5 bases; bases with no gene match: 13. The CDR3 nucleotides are TGTGCCACCAGCGCTAGCGGGGCCCGCGGGTGGAACAATGAGCAGTTCTTC. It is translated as CATSASGARGWNNEQFF.

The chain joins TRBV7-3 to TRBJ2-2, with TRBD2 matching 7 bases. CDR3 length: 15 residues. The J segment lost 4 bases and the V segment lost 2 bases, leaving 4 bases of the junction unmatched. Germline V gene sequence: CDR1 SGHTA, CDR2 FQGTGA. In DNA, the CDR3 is TGTGCCAGCAGCTTATCTGGCGGGGGCACCGGGGAGCTGTTTTTT. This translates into CASSLSGGGTGELFF.

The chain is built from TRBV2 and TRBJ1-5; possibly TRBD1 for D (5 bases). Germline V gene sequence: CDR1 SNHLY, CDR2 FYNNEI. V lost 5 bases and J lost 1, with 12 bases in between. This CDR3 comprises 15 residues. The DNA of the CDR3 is TGTGCCAGCAGTAGAGGGGCGGGAAGCAATCAGCCCCAGCATTTT. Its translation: CASSRGAGSNQPQHF.

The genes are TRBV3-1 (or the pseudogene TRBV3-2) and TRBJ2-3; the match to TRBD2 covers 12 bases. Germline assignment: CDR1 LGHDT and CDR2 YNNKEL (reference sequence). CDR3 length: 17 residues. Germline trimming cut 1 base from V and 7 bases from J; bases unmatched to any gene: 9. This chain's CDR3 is CASSQGRLAGESNTQYF. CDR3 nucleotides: TGTGCCAGCAGCCAAGGACGACTAGCGGGAGAGAGCAATACGCAGTATTTT.

CDR3 protein: CASSQDIAGYGYTF. CDR3 bases: TGTGCCAGCAGCCAAGATATAGCAGGATATGGCTACACCTTC. The chain carries TRBV3-1 (or the pseudogene TRBV3-2) and TRBJ1-2; D is uncertain. V was shortened by 0 bases and J by 5 bases, with 10 bases between the two germline ends. CDR1 is LGHDT and CDR2 is YNNKEL in the germline V gene (reference sequence). CDR3 size: 14 residues.

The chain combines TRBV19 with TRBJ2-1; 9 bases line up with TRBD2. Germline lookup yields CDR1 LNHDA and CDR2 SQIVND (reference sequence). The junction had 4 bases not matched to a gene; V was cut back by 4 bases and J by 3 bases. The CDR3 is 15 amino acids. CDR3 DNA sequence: TGTGCCAGTAGTACCCGACTAGCGGTCTACAATGAGCAGTTCTTC. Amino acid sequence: CASSTRLAVYNEQFF.

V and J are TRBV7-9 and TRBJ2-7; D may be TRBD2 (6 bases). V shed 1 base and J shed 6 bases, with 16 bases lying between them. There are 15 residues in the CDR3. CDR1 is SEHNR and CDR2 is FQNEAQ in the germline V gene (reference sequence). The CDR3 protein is CASSLDSSAGSEQYF. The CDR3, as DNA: TGTGCCAGCAGCTTAGATTCTAGCGCGGGCTCCGAGCAGTACTTC.

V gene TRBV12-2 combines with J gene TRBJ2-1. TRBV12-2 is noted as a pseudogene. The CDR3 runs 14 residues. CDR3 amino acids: CASRFRPEYNEQFF. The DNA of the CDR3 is TGTGCAAGTCGCTTCCGGCCAGAATACAATGAGCAGTTCTTC.

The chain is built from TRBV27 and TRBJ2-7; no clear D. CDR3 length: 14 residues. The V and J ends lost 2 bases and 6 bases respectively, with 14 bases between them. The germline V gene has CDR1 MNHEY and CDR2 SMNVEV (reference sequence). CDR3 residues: CASSLGPFLREQYF. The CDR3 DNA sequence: TGTGCCAGCAGTTTAGGGCCCTTTTTGCGCGAGCAGTACTTC.

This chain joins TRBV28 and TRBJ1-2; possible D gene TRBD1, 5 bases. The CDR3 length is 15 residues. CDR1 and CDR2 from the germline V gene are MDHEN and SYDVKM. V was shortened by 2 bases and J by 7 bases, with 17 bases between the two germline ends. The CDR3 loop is CASSLTPGPGSGYTF. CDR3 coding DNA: TGTGCCAGCAGTTTAACACCGGGGCCTGGCAGTGGCTACACCTTC.

The CDR3 region has the DNA TGTGCCTGGAGCCCAAGTGATCAGCCCCAGCATTTT. The encoded protein is CAWSPSDQPQHF. This sequence joins TRBV30 and TRBJ1-5; no clear D gene. CDR1 and CDR2 (germline): GTSNPN, SVGIG (reference sequence). Trimming shortened V by 3 bases and J by 5 bases, and 8 bases separated the two germline ends. The CDR3 loop spans 12 amino acids. The full variable domain, completed using reference TRBV30 and TRBJ1-5, is SQTIHQWPATLVQPVGSPLSLECTVEGTSNPNLYWYRQAAGRGLQLLFYSVGIGQISSEVPQNLSASRPQDRQFILSSKKLLLSDSGFYLCAWSPSDQPQHFGDGTRLSIL.

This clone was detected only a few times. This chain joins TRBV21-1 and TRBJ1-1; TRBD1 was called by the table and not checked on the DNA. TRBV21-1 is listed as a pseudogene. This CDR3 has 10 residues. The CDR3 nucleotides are TGTGCCACAGGGGCTTCTGAAGCTTTCTTT. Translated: CATGASEAFF.

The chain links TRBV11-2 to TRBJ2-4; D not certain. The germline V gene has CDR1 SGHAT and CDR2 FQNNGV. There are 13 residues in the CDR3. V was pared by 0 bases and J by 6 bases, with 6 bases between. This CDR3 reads CASSLDLRNIQYF. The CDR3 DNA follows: TGTGCCAGCAGCTTAGATCTGAGAAACATTCAGTACTTC.

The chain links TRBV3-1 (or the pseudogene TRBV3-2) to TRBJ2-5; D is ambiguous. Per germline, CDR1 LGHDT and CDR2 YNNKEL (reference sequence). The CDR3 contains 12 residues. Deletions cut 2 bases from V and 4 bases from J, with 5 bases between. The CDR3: CASSQSGETQYF. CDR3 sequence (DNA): TGTGCCAGCAGCCAATCGGGAGAGACCCAGTACTTC.

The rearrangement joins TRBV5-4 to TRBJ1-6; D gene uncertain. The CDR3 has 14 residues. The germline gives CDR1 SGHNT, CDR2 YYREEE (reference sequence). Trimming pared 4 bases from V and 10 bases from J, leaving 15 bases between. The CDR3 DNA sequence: TGTGCCAGCAGCCTCGGGGAGCGGAACTCACCCCTCCACTTT. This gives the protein CASSLGERNSPLHF. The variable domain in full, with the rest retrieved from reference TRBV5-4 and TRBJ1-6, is ETGVTQSPTHLIKTRGQQVTLRCSSQSGHNTVSWYQQALGQGPQFIFQYYREEENGRGNFPPRFSGLQFPNYSSELNVNALELDDSALYLCASSLGERNSPLHFGNGTRLTVT.

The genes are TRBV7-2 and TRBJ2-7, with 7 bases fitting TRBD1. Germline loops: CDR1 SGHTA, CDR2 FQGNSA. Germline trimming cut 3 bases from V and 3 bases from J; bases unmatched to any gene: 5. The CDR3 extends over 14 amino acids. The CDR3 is CASSFSTGNYEQYF. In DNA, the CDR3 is TGTGCCAGCAGCTTCTCGACAGGGAACTACGAGCAGTACTTC.

As DNA, the CDR3 is TGTGCCAGTAGTATCTTCCCTCGGGATAGTGGCAATCAGCCCCAGCATTTT. The encoded protein is CASSIFPRDSGNQPQHF. The V and J genes are TRBV19 and TRBJ1-5; D call uncertain. Germline V gene sequence: CDR1 LNHDA, CDR2 SQIVND (reference sequence). The ends were cut back, 3 bases at V and 2 bases at J, with 17 bases in the middle. The CDR3 is 17 amino acids.

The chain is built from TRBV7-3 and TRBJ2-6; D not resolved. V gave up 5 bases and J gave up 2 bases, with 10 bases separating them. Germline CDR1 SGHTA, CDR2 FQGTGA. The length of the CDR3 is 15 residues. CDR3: CASSPFVTGANVLTF. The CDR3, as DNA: TGTGCCAGCAGCCCGTTTGTGACTGGGGCCAACGTCCTGACTTTC. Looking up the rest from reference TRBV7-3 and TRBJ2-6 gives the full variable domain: GAGVSQTPSNKVTEKGKYVELRCDPISGHTALYWYRQSLGQGPEFLIYFQGTGAADDSGLPNDRFFAVRPEGSVSTLKIQRTERGDSAVYLCASSPFVTGANVLTFGAGSRLTVL.